This TCR beta chain was identified in a study of beta chain features in type 1 diabetes. Overall study: Patients did not differ from healthy donors in age, gender or cell yield.

Study-level results: A potential influence of HLA type upon TCRB rearrangement remained unresolved herein. Type 1 diabetes patients had VDJ junctions that carried fewer insertions and more deletions.

The study reverse transcribed the entire isolated RNA, so it sequenced expressed TCRB transcripts. The data were produced by immunoSEQ multiplex PCR, yet TCRdb's version contains in-frame clones alone and is incomplete. The table lists about 340,000 clones, roughly 8% of them singletons. The length of the CDR3 is 12 residues. V lost 3 bases to trimming and J lost 4 bases, with 7 bases between them. Germline V gene sequence: CDR1 SGHDT, CDR2 YYEEEE. This clone occurred a few times. Its specificity is unknown. The source material was central memory CD4+ T cells from blood. The TCR was taken from a woman aged 18-29 years in good health. This chain connects TRBV5-6 to TRBJ1-2; D is ambiguous. CDR3 in amino acids: CASSWDPYGYTF. DNA of the CDR3: TGTGCCAGCAGCTGGGATCCCTATGGCTACACCTTC. The variable domain in full, with the rest retrieved from reference TRBV5-6 and TRBJ1-2, is DAGVTQSPTHLIKTRGQQVTLRCSPKSGHDTVSWYQQALGQGPQFIFQYYEEEERQRGNFPDRFSGHQFPNYSSELNVNALLLGDSALYLCASSWDPYGYTFGSGTRLTVV.